This passage covers 5 T cell receptor beta chains from one sample sequenced in a study of blood T cell repertoires in COVID-19. The assay was immunoSEQ multiplex PCR, and TCRdb's table has in-frame clones only and misses some. The sample yields approximately 190,000 clones, roughly 89% seen once. Sequences were obtained from PBMCs or T cells enriched from blood (not recorded which). These TCRs come from a woman aged 30 to 39 who had been exposed to COVID-19.

The chain combines TRBV10-3 with TRBJ1-1; 7 nucleotides line up with TRBD1. The CDR3 is made up of 13 amino acids. In germline, CDR1 is ENHRY, CDR2 SYGVKD. With V trimmed by 9 bases and J by 6 bases, 10 bases remained unmatched. The DNA of the CDR3 is TGTGCCATGGGGACAGATAGAAATGCTGAAGCTTTCTTT. Residues: CAMGTDRNAEAFF.

The CDR3 DNA reads TGTGCCAGCAGTTTGGCGGGGACCCTTCCCTACAATGAGCAGTTCTTC. This translates into CASSLAGTLPYNEQFF. This chain links TRBV28 with TRBJ2-1; maybe TRBD2 (6 bases). Germline CDR1 and CDR2: MDHEN and SYDVKM. The V and J ends lost 3 bases and 2 bases respectively, with 14 bases between them. The CDR3 consists of 16 residues.

The V and J genes are TRBV4-1 and TRBJ2-1; unclear D gene. Germline V CDR1 and CDR2: MGHRA, YSYEKL. The CDR3 is 12 residues long. V lost 0 bases and J lost 9, with 6 bases in between. Here the CDR3 reads CASSQDGPEQFF. The CDR3 coding sequence is TGCGCCAGCAGCCAAGATGGGCCTGAGCAGTTCTTC.

The chain joins TRBV27 to TRBJ1-2; 8 positions match TRBD1. The CDR3 is 14 residues long. Germline V gene data show CDR1 as MNHEY and CDR2 as SMNVEV (reference sequence). J lost 4 bases, V lost 5 bases, and 6 bases had no gene match. CDR3 amino acids: CASSVDRVGYGYTF. Written as DNA, the CDR3 is TGTGCCAGCAGTGTGGACAGGGTTGGCTATGGCTACACCTTC.

This clone was picked up a small number of times. The gene calls are TRBV6-4 and TRBJ1-1, with TRBD1 matching over 8 bases. Germline V lookup: CDR1 MRHNA, CDR2 SNTAGT. The junction had 8 bases not matched to a gene; V was cut back by 3 bases and J by 2 bases. The CDR3 runs to 16 residues. The CDR3 reads CASSEVPGQVNTEAFF. CDR3 DNA sequence: TGTGCCAGCAGTGAAGTCCCGGGACAGGTCAACACTGAAGCTTTCTTT.